The source of this TCR beta chain is a study of shared clonotypes between healthy human individuals. This clone was detected only once. Every immunoSEQ plate was one replicate of a subset's evenly spread DNA. When replicate PCRs were run on sorted subsets, they used around 200 ng DNA, some 33,000 T cell genomes. Here immunoSEQ multiplex PCR was the method, and the copy in TCRdb shows in-frame clones only, minus some. The data hold just over 2,000,000 clones, with around 95% observed a single time. The CDR3 runs 11 residues. Trimming left V 6 bases short and J 6 bases short, with 8 bases between. CDR1 is DFQATT and CDR2 is SNEGSKA in the germline V gene (reference sequence).

The source of this sequence is a man between 18 and 29 years old in good health. This rearrangement joins TRBV20-1 to TRBJ2-2; D may be TRBD2 (5 bases). The specimen sequenced was naive CD4+ T cells sorted from blood. Sample subset: CD45RA+ positively selected. The CDR3 reads CSARVSGELFF. The CDR3, as DNA: TGCAGTGCGCGGGTGTCCGGGGAGCTGTTTTTT.